This T cell receptor beta chain stems from a study of blood T cell repertoires in COVID-19. Study context: In each case, the material was cDNA or gDNA derived from T cells, B-cell-depleted T cells, or PBMCs.

CDR1 and CDR2 from the germline V gene are GTSNPN and SVGIG (reference sequence). CDR3 length: 17 residues. Trimming at V came to 0 bases and at J to 7 bases, leaving 10 bases not matched to a gene. The authors' processing: Amplification with reference gene primers provided the estimates of nucleated cell counts. Clones were read by immunoSEQ multiplex PCR, and TCRdb kept only the in-frame ones, dropping some. Clonal size and the V and J genes are those of that table, whereas D and trimming came from the DNA. Here the sample spans roughly 34,000 clones, approximately 90% being singletons. This rearrangement joins TRBV30 to TRBJ2-2, with TRBD2 identical over 11 bases. This TCR derives from a woman over 75 with active or convalescent COVID-19. The sequenced sample consisted of peripheral blood. CDR3 sequence reads: CAWSVFRLAGYNGELFF. Written as DNA, the CDR3 is TGTGCCTGGAGTGTATTCAGACTAGCGGGGTATAACGGGGAGCTGTTTTTT.